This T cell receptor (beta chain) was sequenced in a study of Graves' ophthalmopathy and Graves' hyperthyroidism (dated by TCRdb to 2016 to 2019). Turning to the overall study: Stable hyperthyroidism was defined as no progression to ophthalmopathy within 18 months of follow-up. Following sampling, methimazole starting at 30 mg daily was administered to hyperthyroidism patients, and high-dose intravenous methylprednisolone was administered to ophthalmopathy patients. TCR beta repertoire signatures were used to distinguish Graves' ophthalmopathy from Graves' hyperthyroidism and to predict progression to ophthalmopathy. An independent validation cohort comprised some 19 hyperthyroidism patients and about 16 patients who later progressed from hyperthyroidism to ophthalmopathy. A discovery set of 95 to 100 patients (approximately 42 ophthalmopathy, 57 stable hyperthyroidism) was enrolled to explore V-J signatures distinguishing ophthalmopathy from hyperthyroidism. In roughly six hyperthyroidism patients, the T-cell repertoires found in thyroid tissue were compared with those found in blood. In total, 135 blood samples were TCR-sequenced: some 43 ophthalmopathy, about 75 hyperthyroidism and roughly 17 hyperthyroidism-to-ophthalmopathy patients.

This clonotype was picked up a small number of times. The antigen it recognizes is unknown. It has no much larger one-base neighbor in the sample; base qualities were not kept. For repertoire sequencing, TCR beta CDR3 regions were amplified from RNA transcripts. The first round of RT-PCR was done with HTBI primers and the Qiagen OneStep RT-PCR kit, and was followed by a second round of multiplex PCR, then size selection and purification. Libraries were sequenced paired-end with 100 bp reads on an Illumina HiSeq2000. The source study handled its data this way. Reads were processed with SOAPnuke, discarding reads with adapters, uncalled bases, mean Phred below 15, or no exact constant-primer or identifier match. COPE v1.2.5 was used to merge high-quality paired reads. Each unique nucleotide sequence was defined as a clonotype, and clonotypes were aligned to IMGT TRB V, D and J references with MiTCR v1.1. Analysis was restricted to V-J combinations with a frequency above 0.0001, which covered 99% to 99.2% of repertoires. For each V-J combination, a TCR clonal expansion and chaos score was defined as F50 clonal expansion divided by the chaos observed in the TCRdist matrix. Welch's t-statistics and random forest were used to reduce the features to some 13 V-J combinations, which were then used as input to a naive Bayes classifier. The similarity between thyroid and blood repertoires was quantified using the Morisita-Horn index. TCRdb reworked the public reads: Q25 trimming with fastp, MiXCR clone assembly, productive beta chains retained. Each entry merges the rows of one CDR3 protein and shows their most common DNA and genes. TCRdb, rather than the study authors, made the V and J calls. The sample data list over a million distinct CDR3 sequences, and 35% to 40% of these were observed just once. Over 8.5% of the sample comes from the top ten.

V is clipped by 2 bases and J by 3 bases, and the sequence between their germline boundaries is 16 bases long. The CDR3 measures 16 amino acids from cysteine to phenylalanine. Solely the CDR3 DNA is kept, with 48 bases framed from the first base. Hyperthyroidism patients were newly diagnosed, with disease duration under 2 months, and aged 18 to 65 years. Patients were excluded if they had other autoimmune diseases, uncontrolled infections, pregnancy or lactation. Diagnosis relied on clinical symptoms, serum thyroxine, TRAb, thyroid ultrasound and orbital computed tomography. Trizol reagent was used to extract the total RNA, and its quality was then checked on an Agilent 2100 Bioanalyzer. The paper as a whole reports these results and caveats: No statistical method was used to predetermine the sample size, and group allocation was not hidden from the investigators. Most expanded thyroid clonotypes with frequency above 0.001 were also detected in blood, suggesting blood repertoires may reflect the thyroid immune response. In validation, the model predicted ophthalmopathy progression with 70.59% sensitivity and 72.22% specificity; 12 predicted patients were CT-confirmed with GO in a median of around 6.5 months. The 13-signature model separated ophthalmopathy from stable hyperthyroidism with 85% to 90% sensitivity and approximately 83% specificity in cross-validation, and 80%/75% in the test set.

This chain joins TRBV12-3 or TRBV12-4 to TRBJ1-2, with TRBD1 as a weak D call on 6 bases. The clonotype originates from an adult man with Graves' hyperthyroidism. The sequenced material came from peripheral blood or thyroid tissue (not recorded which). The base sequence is TGTGCCAGCAGTTTATGGCTGGGGGCCACCTACTATGGCTACACCTTC. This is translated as CASSLWLGATYYGYTF.